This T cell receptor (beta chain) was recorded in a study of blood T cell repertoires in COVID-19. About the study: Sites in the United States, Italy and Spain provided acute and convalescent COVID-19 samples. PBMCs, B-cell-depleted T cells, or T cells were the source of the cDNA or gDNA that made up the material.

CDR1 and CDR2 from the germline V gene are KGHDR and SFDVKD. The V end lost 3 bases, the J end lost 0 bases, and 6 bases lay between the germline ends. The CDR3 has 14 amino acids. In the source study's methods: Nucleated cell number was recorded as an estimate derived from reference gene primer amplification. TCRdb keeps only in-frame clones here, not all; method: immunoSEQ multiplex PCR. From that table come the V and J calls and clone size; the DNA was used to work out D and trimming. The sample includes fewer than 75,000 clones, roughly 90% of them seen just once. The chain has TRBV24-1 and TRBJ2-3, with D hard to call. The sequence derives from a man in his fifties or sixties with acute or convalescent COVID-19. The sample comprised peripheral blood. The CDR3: CATSDPSSTDTQYF. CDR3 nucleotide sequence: TGTGCCACCAGTGATCCTTCTAGCACAGATACGCAGTATTTT.